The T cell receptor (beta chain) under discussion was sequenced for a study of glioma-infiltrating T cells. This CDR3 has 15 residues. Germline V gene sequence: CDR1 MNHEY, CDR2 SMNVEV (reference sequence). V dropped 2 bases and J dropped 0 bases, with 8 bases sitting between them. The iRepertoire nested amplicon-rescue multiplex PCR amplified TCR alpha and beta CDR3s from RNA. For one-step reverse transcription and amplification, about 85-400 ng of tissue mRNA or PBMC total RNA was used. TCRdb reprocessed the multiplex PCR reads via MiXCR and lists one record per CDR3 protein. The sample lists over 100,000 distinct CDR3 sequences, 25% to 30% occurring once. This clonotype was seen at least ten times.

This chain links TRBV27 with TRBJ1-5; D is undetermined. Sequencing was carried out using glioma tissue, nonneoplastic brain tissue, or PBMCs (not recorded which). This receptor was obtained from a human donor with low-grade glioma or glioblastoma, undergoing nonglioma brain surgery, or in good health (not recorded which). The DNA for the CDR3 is TGTGCCAGCAGTTTAGCACCCAATAGCAATCAGCCCCAGCATTTT. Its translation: CASSLAPNSNQPQHF.